The clone carrying this T cell receptor beta chain occurred a few times. Its specificity is unknown. This sample was taken from a study of sequential checkpoint blockade in melanoma. Study in general: Patients were randomized 1:1 to nivolumab-then-ipilimumab or ipilimumab-then-nivolumab first-line. 75 to 95 pretreatment tumor DNA samples were TCRβ immunosequenced.

Germline CDR1 reads SGHNT; CDR2 reads YENEEA. Deletions cut 5 bases from V and 4 bases from J, with 15 bases between. The CDR3 is 16 amino acids. Regarding treatment: randomized to nivolumab then ipilimumab (arm A) or the reverse (arm B). The study's findings and limits: Tumor T-cell fraction and clonality correlated with PD-L1 and CD8+ counts.

Clones were sequenced by immunoSEQ multiplex PCR, and TCRdb holds only the in-frame ones, with some missing. The table shows around 2,200 clones, with approximately 22% occurring only once. This clonotype originated in a human donor with melanoma. This sequence joins TRBV11-3 and TRBJ2-6; D uncertain. Sequenced here: tumor tissue (inferred from file names), sampled from a patient given nivolumab and ipilimumab in sequence. The CDR3 coding sequence is TGTGCCAGCAGCGTACAACCCAGCAAAGGGGCCAACGTCCTGACTTTC. As protein: CASSVQPSKGANVLTF.